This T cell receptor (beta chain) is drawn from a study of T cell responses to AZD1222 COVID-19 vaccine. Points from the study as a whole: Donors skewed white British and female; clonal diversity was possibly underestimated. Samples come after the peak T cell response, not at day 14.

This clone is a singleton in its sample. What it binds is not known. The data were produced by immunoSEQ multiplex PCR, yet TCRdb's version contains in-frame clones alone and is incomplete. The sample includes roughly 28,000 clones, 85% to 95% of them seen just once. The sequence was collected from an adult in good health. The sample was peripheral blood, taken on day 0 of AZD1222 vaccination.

CDR3 nucleotide sequence: TGCGCCAGCAGCCAAGAAGGGGGACTAGTTTCCAATGAGCAGTTCTTC. It is translated as CASSQEGGLVSNEQFF. This sequence joins TRBV4-1 and TRBJ2-1; 8 bases fit TRBD2. Germline V gene data show CDR1 as MGHRA and CDR2 as YSYEKL. After removal of 0 bases from V and 6 bases from J, the junction contained 7 bases not matched to a gene. The CDR3 has 16 residues.